This record covers a single TCR beta chain. The target antigen is unknown. The germline gives CDR1 SEHNR, CDR2 FQNEAQ (reference sequence). CDR3 length: 15 amino acids. Trimming pared 1 base from V and 6 bases from J, leaving 13 bases between. Naive CD8 cells lacked CD45RO, underwent positive selection for CCR7 and left out terminally differentiated effector memory CD45RA+ cells. This entry belongs to a study of shared clonotypes between healthy human individuals. Study overall: Each donor contributed plates that comprised three CD4 naive, three CD4 memory, two CD8 naive and one CD8 memory.

Regarding the study as a whole: When naive CD4 clonotypes were compared across several donors, about 5% were shared. Researchers sampled blood only, noting tissue repertoires likely differ.

Produced via immunoSEQ multiplex PCR; TCRdb's table is partial and in-frame only. Of 2 million to 2.5 million clones in the sample, 85% to 95% were seen once. This sequence originates from a man in his late teens or twenties in good health. Some clones in this sample may be carry-over from other donors' samples. The sample comprised naive CD8+ T cells from PBMCs. The gene calls are TRBV7-9 and TRBJ1-3, with unresolved D. The CDR3: CASSLGAPPVNTIYF. The CDR3, as DNA: TGTGCCAGCAGCTTAGGAGCACCTCCCGTAAACACCATATATTTT.